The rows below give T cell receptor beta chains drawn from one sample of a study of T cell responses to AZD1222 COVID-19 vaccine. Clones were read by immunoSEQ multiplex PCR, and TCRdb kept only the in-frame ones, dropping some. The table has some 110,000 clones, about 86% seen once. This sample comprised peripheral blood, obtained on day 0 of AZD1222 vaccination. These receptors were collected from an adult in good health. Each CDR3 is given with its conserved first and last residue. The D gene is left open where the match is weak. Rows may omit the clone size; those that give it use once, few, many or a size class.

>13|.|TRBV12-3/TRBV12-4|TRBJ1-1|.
CASSSYMNTEAFF
TGTGCCAGCAGTTCCTACATGAACACTGAAGCTTTCTTT
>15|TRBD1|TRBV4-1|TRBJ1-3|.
CASRRDRDSGNTIYF
TGCGCCAGCAGACGGGACAGGGACTCTGGAAACACCATATATTTT
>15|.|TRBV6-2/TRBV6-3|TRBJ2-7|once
CASSYERYRHCEQYF
TGTGCCAGCAGTTACGAGCGGTATAGACACTGCGAGCAGTACTTC
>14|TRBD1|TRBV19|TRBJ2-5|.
CASSPGQVQETQYF
TGTGCCAGTAGTCCTGGACAGGTCCAAGAGACCCAGTACTTC
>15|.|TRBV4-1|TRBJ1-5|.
CASSQDQGSPGPQHF
TGCGCCAGCAGCCAAGATCAGGGCAGCCCTGGGCCCCAGCATTTT
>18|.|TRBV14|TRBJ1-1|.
CASSQEGWGGSRYTEAFF
TGTGCCAGCAGCCAAGAAGGTTGGGGGGGGAGTAGGTACACTGAAGCTTTCTTT
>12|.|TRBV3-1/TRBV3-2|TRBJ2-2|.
CASSQGSLGLFF
TGTGCCAGCAGCCAAGGATCCCTGGGGCTGTTTTTT
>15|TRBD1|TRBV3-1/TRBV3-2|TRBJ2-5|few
CASSQQGADRETQYF
TGTGCCAGCAGCCAACAGGGGGCGGATAGAGAGACCCAGTACTTC
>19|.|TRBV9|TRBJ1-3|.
CASSETPGLRAPSGNTIYF
TGTGCCAGCAGCGAGACGCCGGGCCTCAGGGCCCCTTCTGGAAACACCATATATTTT
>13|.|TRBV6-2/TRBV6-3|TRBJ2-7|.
CASSRGMLYEQYF
TGTGCCAGCAGTCGTGGGATGCTTTACGAGCAGTACTTC
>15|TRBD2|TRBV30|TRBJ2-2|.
CAWSRGGSNAGELFF
TGTGCCTGGAGTCGGGGGGGCTCGAACGCCGGGGAGCTGTTTTTT
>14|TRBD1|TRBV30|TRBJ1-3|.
CAWTRQGSGNTIYF
TGTGCCTGGACCAGACAGGGCTCTGGAAACACCATATATTTT
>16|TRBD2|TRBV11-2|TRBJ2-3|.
CASSLALAGGGYTQYF
TGTGCCAGCAGCTTAGCGTTGGCGGGAGGGGGGTATACGCAGTATTTT
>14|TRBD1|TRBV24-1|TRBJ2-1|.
CATSRDRGFTEQFF
TGTGCCACCAGTCGGGACAGGGGATTCACTGAGCAGTTCTTC
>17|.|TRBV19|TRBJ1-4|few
CASRGGWGSSTNEKLFF
TGTGCCAGTAGGGGCGGCTGGGGTTCGTCAACTAATGAAAAACTGTTTTTT
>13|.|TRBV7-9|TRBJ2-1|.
CASSVIMYNEQFF
TGTGCCAGCAGCGTCATAATGTACAATGAGCAGTTCTTC
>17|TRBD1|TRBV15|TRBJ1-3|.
CATSRDRGTGFGNTIYF
TGTGCCACCAGCAGAGATAGGGGGACAGGTTTTGGAAACACCATATATTTT
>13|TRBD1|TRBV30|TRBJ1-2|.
CAWSVPGGGGYTF
TGTGCCTGGAGTGTACCAGGGGGAGGTGGCTACACCTTC
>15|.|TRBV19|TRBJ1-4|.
CASQSGATTNEKLFF
TGTGCCAGTCAGTCAGGGGCCACAACTAATGAAAAACTGTTTTTT
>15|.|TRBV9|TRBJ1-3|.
CASSVGGTSGNTIYF
TGTGCCAGCAGCGTGGGCGGGACGTCTGGAAACACCATATATTTT
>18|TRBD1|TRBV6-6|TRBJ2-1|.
CASSQPGQGIGRYNEQFF
TGTGCCAGCAGTCAGCCGGGACAGGGAATCGGGAGGTACAATGAGCAGTTCTTC
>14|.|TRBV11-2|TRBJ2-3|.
CASSPRDFTDTQYF
TGTGCCAGCAGCCCCCGGGACTTCACAGATACGCAGTATTTT
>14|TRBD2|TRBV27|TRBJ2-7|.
CASSLGGGIHEQYF
TGTGCCAGCAGTTTAGGGGGAGGGATCCACGAGCAGTACTTC
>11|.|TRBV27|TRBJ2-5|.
CASSSWGTQYF
TGTGCCAGCAGTTCGTGGGGGACCCAGTACTTC
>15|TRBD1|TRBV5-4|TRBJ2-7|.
CASSWGTVNSYEQYF
TGTGCCAGCAGCTGGGGGACAGTTAACTCCTACGAGCAGTACTTC
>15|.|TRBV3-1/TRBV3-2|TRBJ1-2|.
CASSRWGENNYGYTF
TGTGCCAGCAGCCGATGGGGGGAGAATAACTATGGCTACACCTTC
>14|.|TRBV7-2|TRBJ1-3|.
CASRSPASGNTIYF
TGTGCCAGCAGATCACCTGCCTCTGGAAACACCATATATTTT
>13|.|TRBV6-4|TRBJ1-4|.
CASSSGVSEKLFF
TGTGCCAGCAGTTCAGGGGTTTCCGAAAAACTGTTTTTT
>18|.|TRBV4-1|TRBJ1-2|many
CASSQDDTNYPISYGYTF
TGCGCCAGCAGCCAAGATGACACCAACTACCCTATCAGCTATGGCTACACCTTC
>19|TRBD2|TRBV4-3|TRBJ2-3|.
CASSPRTGLATRSTDTQYF
TGCGCCAGCAGCCCGAGAACGGGACTAGCGACCAGAAGCACAGATACGCAGTATTTT
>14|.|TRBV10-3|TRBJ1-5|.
CAISEGHSNQPQHF
TGTGCCATCAGTGAAGGTCATAGCAATCAGCCCCAGCATTTT
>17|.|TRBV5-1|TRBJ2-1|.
CASSPDGGPGSYNEQFF
TGCGCCAGCAGCCCGGACGGGGGCCCTGGTTCCTACAATGAGCAGTTCTTC
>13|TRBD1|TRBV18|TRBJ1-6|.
CASSRDRDSPLHF
TGTGCCAGCTCACGGGACAGGGATTCACCCCTCCACTTT
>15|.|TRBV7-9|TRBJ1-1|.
CASSTRRGENTEAFF
TGTGCCAGCAGCACCCGGCGAGGGGAGAACACTGAAGCTTTCTTT
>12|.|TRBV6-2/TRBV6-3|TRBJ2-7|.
CASSLPLGEQYF
TGTGCCAGCAGTCTACCACTCGGCGAGCAGTACTTC
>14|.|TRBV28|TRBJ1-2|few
CASSLIWTRGGYTF
TGTGCCAGCAGTTTAATATGGACTCGGGGTGGCTACACCTTC
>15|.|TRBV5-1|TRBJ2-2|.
CASSLVNRNTGELFF
TGCGCCAGCAGCTTGGTTAACAGAAACACCGGGGAGCTGTTTTTT
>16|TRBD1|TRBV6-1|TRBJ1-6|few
CASSEFPGQGNSPLHF
TGTGCCAGCAGTGAATTCCCGGGACAGGGAAACTCACCCCTCCACTTT
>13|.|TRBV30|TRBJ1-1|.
CAWISRLGTEAFF
TGTGCCTGGATTAGCAGGCTGGGCACTGAAGCTTTCTTT
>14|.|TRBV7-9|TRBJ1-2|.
CASSLASGPYGYTF
TGTGCCAGCAGCTTAGCCTCAGGACCGTATGGCTACACCTTC
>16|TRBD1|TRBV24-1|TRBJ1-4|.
CATSDDRGLNGEKLFF
TGTGCCACCAGTGATGACAGGGGGCTGAATGGTGAAAAACTGTTTTTT
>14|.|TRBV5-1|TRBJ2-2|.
CASSLVGQTGELFF
TGCGCCAGCAGCTTGGTAGGTCAGACCGGGGAGCTGTTTTTT
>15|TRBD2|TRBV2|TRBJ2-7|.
CASSDMGLAGGIEYF
TGTGCCAGCAGCGACATGGGACTAGCGGGGGGAATTGAGTACTTC
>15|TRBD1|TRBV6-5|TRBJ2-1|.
CASSYGTGGTNEQFF
TGTGCCAGCAGTTACGGGACAGGGGGTACCAATGAGCAGTTCTTC
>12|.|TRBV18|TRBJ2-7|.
CASWDNPYEQYF
TGTGCCAGCTGGGACAACCCCTACGAGCAGTACTTC
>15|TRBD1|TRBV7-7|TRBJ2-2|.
CASRVAGGNTGELFF
TGTGCCAGCAGGGTTGCAGGGGGAAACACCGGGGAGCTGTTTTTT